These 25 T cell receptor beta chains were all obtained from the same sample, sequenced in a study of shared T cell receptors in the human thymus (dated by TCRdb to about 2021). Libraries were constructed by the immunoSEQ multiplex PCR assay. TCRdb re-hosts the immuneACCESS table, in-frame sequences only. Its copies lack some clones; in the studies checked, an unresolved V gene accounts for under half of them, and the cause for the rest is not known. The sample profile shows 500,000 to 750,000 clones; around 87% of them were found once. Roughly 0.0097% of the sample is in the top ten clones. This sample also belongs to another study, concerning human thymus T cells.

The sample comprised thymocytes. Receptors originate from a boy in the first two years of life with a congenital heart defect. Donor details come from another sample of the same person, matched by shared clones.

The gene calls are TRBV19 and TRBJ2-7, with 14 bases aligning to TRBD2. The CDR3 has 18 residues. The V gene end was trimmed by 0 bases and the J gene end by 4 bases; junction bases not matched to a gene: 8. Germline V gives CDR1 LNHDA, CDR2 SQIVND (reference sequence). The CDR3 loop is CASSIEWPGLAGEYEQYF. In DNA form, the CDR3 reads TGTGCCAGTAGTATAGAATGGCCGGGACTAGCGGGAGAGTACGAGCAGTACTTC.

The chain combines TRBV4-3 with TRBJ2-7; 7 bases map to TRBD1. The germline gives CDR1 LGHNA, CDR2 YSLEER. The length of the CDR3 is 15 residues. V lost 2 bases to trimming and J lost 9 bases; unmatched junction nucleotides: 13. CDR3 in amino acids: CASSQSGDRVSPQYF. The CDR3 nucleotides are TGCGCCAGCAGCCAATCCGGAGACAGGGTTTCCCCGCAGTACTTC.

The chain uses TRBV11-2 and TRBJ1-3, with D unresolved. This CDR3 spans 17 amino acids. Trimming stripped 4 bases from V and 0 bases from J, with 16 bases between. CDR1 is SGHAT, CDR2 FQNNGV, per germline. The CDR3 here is CASSSSYGKHSGNTIYF. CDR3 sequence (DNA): TGTGCCAGCAGCTCATCCTACGGGAAACACTCTGGAAACACCATATATTTT.

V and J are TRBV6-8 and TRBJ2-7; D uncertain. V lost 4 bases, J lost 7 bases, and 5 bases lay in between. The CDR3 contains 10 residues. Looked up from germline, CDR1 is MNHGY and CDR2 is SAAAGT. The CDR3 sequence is CASSSHEQYF. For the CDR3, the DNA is TGTGCCAGCAGTTCCCATGAGCAGTACTTC.

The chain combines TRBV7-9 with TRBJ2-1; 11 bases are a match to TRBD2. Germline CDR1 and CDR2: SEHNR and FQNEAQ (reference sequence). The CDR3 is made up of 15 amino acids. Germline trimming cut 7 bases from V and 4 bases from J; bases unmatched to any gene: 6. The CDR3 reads CASTTGTSGYNEQFF. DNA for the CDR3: TGTGCCAGCACCACCGGGACTAGCGGATACAATGAGCAGTTCTTC. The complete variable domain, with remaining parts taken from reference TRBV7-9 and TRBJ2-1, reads DTGVSQNPRHKITKRGQNVTFRCDPISEHNRLYWYRQTLGQGPEFLTYFQNEAQLEKSRLLSDRFSAERPKGSFSTLEIQRTEQGDSAMYLCASTTGTSGYNEQFFGPGTRLTVL.

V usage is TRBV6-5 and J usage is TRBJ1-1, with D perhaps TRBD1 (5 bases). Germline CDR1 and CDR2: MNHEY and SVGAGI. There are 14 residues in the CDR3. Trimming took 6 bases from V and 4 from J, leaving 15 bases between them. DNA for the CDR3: TGTGCCAGCAGGCCCAGGGTGGGAAGCACTGAAGCTTTCTTT. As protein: CASRPRVGSTEAFF.

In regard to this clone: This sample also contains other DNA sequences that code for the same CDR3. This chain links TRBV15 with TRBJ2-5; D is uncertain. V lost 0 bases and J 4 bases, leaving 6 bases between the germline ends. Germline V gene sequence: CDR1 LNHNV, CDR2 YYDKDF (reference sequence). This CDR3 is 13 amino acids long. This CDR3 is CATSRDRRETQYF. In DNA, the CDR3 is TGTGCCACCAGCAGAGATCGGAGAGAGACCCAGTACTTC. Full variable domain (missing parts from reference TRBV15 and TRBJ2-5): DAMVIQNPRYQVTQFGKPVTLSCSQTLNHNVMYWYQQKSSQAPKLLFHYYDKDFNNEADTPDNFQSRRPNTSFCFLDIRSPGLGDTAMYLCATSRDRRETQYFGPGTRLLVL.

CDR3 protein: CASSPPTGHSNYGYTF. CDR3 nucleotide sequence: TGTGCCAGCAGCCCTCCTACAGGACACTCTAACTATGGCTACACCTTC. The chain joins TRBV11-2 to TRBJ1-2, with D possibly matching TRBD1 (5 bases). The CDR3 spans 16 residues. Germline V CDR1 and CDR2: SGHAT, FQNNGV. Trimming removed 5 bases at V and 0 bases at J, with 16 bases between.

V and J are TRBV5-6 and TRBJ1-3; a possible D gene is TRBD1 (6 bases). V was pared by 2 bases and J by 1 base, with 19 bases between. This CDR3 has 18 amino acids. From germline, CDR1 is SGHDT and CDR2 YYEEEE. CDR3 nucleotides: TGTGCCAGCAGCTTAGGGGGGGATGGGGTTTGGTCTGGAAACACCATATATTTT. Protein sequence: CASSLGGDGVWSGNTIYF.

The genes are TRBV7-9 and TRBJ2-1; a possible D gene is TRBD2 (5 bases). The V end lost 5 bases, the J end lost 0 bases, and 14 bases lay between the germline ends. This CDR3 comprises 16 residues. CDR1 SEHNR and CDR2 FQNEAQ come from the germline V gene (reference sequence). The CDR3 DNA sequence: TGTGCCAGCAGCCTGATGGGAGTTAGCTCCTACAATGAGCAGTTCTTC. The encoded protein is CASSLMGVSSYNEQFF. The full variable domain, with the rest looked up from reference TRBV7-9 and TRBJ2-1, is DTGVSQNPRHKITKRGQNVTFRCDPISEHNRLYWYRQTLGQGPEFLTYFQNEAQLEKSRLLSDRFSAERPKGSFSTLEIQRTEQGDSAMYLCASSLMGVSSYNEQFFGPGTRLTVL.

CDR3 nucleotide sequence: TGTGCCAGCAGCGTAGGCTTCCTAGCGGGTACCTACGAGCAGTACTTC. It specifies CASSVGFLAGTYEQYF. This chain joins TRBV9 and TRBJ2-7; TRBD2 matches at 8 bases. The junction had 7 bases not matched to a gene; V was cut back by 0 bases and J by 2 bases. Germline V CDR1 and CDR2: SGDLS, YYNGEE. CDR3 size: 16 residues.

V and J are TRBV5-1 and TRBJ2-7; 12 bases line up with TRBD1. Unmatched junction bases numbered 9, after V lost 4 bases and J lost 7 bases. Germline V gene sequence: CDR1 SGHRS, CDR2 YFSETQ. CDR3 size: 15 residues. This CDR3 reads CASSLSGQGAGEQYF. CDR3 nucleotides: TGCGCCAGCAGCCTCTCGGGACAGGGGGCAGGAGAGCAGTACTTC.

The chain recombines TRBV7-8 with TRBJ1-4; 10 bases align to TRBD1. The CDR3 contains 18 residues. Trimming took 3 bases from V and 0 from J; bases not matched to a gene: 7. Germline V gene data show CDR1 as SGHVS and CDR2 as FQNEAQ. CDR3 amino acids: CASSLGQGMSATNEKLFF. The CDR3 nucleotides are TGTGCCAGCAGCTTGGGACAGGGGATGTCGGCAACTAATGAAAAACTGTTTTTT. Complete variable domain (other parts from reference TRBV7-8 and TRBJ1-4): GAGVSQSPRYKVAKRGQDVALRCDPISGHVSLFWYQQALGQGPEFLTYFQNEAQLDKSGLPSDRFFAERPEGSVSTLKIQRTQQEDSAVYLCASSLGQGMSATNEKLFFGSGTQLSVL.

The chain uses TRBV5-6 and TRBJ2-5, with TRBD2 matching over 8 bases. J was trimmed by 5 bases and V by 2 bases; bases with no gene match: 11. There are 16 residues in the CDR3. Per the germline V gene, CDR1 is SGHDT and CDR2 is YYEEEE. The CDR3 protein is CASSFLRREREETQYF. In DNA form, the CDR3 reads TGTGCCAGCAGCTTTCTCCGGCGGGAGCGGGAGGAGACCCAGTACTTC. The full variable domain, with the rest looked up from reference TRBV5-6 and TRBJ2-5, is DAGVTQSPTHLIKTRGQQVTLRCSPKSGHDTVSWYQQALGQGPQFIFQYYEEEERQRGNFPDRFSGHQFPNYSSELNVNALLLGDSALYLCASSFLRREREETQYFGPGTRLLVL.

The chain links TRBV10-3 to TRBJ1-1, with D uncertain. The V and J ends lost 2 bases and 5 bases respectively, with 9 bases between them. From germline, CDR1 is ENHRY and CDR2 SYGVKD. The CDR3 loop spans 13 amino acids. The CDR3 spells CAISEVLETEAFF. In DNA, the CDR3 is TGTGCCATCAGTGAGGTACTCGAAACTGAAGCTTTCTTT.

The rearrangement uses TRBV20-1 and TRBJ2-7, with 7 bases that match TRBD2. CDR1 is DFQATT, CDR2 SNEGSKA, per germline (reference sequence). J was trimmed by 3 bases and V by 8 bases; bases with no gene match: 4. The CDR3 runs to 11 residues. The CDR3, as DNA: TGCAGTTGGGGGGGGGACTACGAGCAGTACTTC. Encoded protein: CSWGGDYEQYF.

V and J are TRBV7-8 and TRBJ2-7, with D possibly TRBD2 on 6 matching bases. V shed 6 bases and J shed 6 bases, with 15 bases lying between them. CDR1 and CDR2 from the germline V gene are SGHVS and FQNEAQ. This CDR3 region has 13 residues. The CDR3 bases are TGTGCCAGCAGGTCCCGGGGAGGCCGCGAGCAGTACTTC. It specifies CASRSRGGREQYF. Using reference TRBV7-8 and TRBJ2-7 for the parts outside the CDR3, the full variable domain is GAGVSQSPRYKVAKRGQDVALRCDPISGHVSLFWYQQALGQGPEFLTYFQNEAQLDKSGLPSDRFFAERPEGSVSTLKIQRTQQEDSAVYLCASRSRGGREQYFGPGTRLTVT.

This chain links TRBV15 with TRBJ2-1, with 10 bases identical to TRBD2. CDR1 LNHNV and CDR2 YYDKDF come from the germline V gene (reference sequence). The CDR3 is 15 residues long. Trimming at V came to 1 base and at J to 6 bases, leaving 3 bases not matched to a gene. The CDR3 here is CATSRARTSGNEQFF. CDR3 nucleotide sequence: TGTGCCACCAGCAGAGCTCGGACTAGCGGCAATGAGCAGTTCTTC.

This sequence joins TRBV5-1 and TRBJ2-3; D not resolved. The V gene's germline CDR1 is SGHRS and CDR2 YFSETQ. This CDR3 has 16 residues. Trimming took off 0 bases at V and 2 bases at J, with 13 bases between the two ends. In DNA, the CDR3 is TGCGCCAGCAGCTTGGTTGGCCTACAGTACACAGATACGCAGTATTTT. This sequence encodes CASSLVGLQYTDTQYF. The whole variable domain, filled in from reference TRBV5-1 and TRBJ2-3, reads KAGVTQTPRYLIKTRGQQVTLSCSPISGHRSVSWYQQTPGQGLQFLFEYFSETQRNKGNFPGRFSGRQFSNSRSEMNVSTLELGDSALYLCASSLVGLQYTDTQYFGPGTRLTVL.

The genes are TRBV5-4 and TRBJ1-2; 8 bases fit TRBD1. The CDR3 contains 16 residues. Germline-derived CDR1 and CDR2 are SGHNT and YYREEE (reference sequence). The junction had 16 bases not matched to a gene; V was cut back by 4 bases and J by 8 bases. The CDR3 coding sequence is TGTGCCAGCAGCGAGAAGAGACAGGGGACCGGGGCAGGCTACACCTTC. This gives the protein CASSEKRQGTGAGYTF.

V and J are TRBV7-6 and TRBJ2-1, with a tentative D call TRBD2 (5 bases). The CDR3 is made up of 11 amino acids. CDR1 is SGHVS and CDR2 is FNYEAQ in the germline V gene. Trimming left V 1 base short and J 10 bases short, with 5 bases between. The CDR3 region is CASSLGGEQFF. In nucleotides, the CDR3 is TGTGCCAGCAGCTTAGGCGGGGAGCAGTTCTTC.

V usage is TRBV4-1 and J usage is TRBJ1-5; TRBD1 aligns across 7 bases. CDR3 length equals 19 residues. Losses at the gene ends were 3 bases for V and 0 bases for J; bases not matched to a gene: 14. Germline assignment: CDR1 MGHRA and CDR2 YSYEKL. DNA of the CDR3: TGCGCCAGCAGCCATCCCCGACAGGGAGGATGGCTTAGCAATCAGCCCCAGCATTTT. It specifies CASSHPRQGGWLSNQPQHF.

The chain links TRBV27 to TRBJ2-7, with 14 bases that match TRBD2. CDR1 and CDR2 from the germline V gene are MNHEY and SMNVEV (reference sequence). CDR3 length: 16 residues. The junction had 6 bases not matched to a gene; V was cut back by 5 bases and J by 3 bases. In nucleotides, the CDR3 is TGTGCCAGCAGTACCGTGGGACTAGCGGGGGACTACGAGCAGTACTTC. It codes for CASSTVGLAGDYEQYF.

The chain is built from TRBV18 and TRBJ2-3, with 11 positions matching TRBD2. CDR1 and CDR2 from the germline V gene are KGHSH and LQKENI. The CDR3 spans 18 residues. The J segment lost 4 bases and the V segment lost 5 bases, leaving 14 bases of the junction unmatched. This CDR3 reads CASSTVAGGPSRADTQYF. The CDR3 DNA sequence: TGTGCCAGCTCAACAGTAGCGGGAGGGCCCTCTAGGGCAGATACGCAGTATTTT.

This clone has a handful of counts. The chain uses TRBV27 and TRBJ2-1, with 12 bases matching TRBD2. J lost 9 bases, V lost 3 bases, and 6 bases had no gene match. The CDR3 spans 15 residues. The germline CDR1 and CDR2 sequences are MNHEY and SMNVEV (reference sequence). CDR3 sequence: CASSFVLAGGFEQFF. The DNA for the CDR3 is TGTGCCAGCAGTTTCGTCCTAGCGGGAGGGTTTGAGCAGTTCTTC.